This T cell receptor beta chain was sequenced during a study of blood T cell repertoires in COVID-19. As handled by the study authors: Quantification of nucleated cells was approximated via reference gene primer amplification. Sequencing was performed with immunoSEQ multiplex PCR; in TCRdb, only in-frame clones are kept and a portion is missing. The V and J calls and the clone size are those of that table, but D and trimming were determined from the DNA. The sample has some 260,000 clones, approximately 85% seen once. This receptor was taken from a human donor in a cohort sampled during active COVID-19. The sample taken for sequencing was peripheral blood.

This CDR3 reads CASSQEQASGSVRFF. The CDR3 nucleotides are TGTGCCAGCAGCCAAGAACAGGCTAGCGGGAGTGTGCGGTTCTTC. The V call is TRBV14, the J call TRBJ2-1; 10 nucleotides align to TRBD2. This CDR3 region has 15 residues. Germline CDR1 is SGHDN and CDR2 is FVKESK. V trimming: 0 bases; J trimming: 15 bases; junction bases outside the gene matches: 11. Based on the CDR3 plus reference TRBV14 and TRBJ2-1, the full variable domain is EAGVTQFPSHSVIEKGQTVTLRCDPISGHDNLYWYRRVMGKEIKFLLHFVKESKQDESGMPNNRFLAERTGGTYSTLKVQPAELEDSGVYFCASSQEQASGSVRFFGPGTRLTVL.